This TCR beta chain stems from a study of cytomegalovirus exposure and HLA in healthy donors (dated by TCRdb to 2016 to 2017). For the study in its entirety: According to an earlier analysis of around 600 of the donors, about 190 million T cells yielded roughly 110 million unique TCR beta sequences and less than 300 Gb of sequence data. An early release covering 550 to 650 HLA-typed donors comprised 250 to 350 gigabases of sequencing data and roughly 86 million unique TCR sequences. Among the approximately 420 genotyped donors, approximately 82% belonged to the genetic ancestry cluster associated with self-reported Caucasian donors. The study was designed to test whether signatures of past pathogen exposure could be identified by cataloging public T cell receptors. The T cell repertoires of 670 or so subjects were profiled by immunosequencing and related to cytomegalovirus serostatus. A separate validation cohort of roughly 120 different subjects was used in addition to the approximately 670-subject first cohort. High-throughput TCR immunosequencing, statistical association of individual TCRs with disease status, and machine learning were combined to predict cytomegalovirus infection status. A later analysis re-analyzed previously published TCR beta repertoires from 650 to 800 donors and added high-resolution HLA genotyping to study TCR occurrence patterns. In the later analysis, no new phenotypic data were used to find candidate immune exposures; instead, reliance was placed on TCR beta sequences and their occurrence across donors. In an earlier analysis of roughly 580 of the donors, high-throughput TCR beta sequencing was used to judge whether each TCR beta V gene segment behaved as functional or pseudogenic. Donor age, sex, ethnicity and CMV serostatus were compiled alongside the repertoire data. Genome-wide SNP genotypes for about 60% of the roughly 700 donors were used in a later genetic analysis, which treated that subset as a discovery cohort. Every discovery cohort repertoire had been produced on one sequencing platform. Both class I and class II loci were covered by HLA typing, at four-digit resolution. The number of donors typed differed by locus, with about 629-640 for A, B, C, DRB1 and DQB1, more than 500 for DQA1, about 610 for DPA1, and some 440 for DPB1. A handful of DR-DQ haplotypes were treated as single units for association and clustering because of strong linkage in the cohort. Across 398 genotyped donors of the cohort, an average of about 220,000 unique TCR beta nucleotide sequences per donor were sequenced, and approximately 17% of those sequences were non-productive.

What the authors observed across the whole study: For the cohort, immune exposure information was limited to CMV serostatus. The authors suggested that the approach could potentially be extended to other disease states and immunological phenotypes. According to a later analysis, most CMV-associated TCR beta chains appeared to be HLA-restricted, and the HLA associations seemed to be driven largely by CMV exposure. Because HLA typing was missing for some donors at each locus, association tests included only the typed subset. The cohort was sequenced for TCR beta chains only, and without alpha or paired-chain data the features that could be detected were limited. A further reported finding was that TCR beta sequences accurately predicted the HLA-A and HLA-B alleles for most subjects in the first cohort. Cytomegalovirus status was reported to be diagnosed by the classifier with high specificity and sensitivity in both the original and validation cohorts. Correlated functional status among segregating V segments might reflect linkage disequilibrium, but an unknown experimental factor could not be ruled out. The earlier analysis of 450 to 700 of the donors excluded some 15 rarely observed V segments, including chromosome 9 orphons, because counts were too low. In a later genetic analysis, a missense DCLRE1C variant was associated with V-gene and J-gene trimming of TCR beta chains, and the association was replicated in an independent cohort. A few of the identified cytomegalovirus-associated TCR beta chains were confirmed in vitro to be specific for cytomegalovirus antigens. Most TCR sequences were seen in very few donors, while some public TCRs were found in many individuals. Presence/absence analyses assumed roughly uniform sequencing depth across donors, an assumption that may not hold. In a later analysis, HLA-associated TCR beta chains showed more clonal expansion and lower generation probabilities than non-associated chains that were equally common. A cluster of highly shared sequence variants was judged likely to be a technical artifact of the sequencing pipeline. Strong co-occurrence of HLA alleles, especially DR and DQ, made assigning TCR associations to individual alleles difficult. An earlier analysis of approximately 500 of the donors showed that most TCR beta V segments appeared in productive rearrangements either about 87% or about 30% of the time, which broadly matched IMGT annotations. In a later analysis, the rate of TCR association differed among HLA loci, with DRB1 alleles having the most associated TCRs and HLA-C alleles having the fewest. In the study, some 180 TCR beta chains were listed as associated with cytomegalovirus. Specific HLA alleles were associated with roughly 16,000 TCR beta sequences at a false discovery rate of 0.05 in a later analysis. In a later analysis, several top co-occurrence clusters were reported to appear linked to parvovirus B19, influenza, CMV and Epstein-Barr virus. Because the 87-base-pair reads could not distinguish some IMGT-functional V segments, including TRBV6-2 and TRBV6-3, those segments were excluded. In a later genetic analysis, fewer N-insertions in productive TCRs were reported among donors in an Asian-associated ancestry cluster than the roughly 640-donor mean.

The cohort was made up of approximately 670 healthy bone marrow donors. Cohort members were all nominally healthy when sampled, although unrecorded immune exposures were likely present. The donor tested CMV seronegative and was one of the 352 seronegative cohort members. Every donor gave a peripheral blood sample, and the peripheral blood mononuclear cells from that sample were used for TCR beta sequencing. Genomic DNA extraction from the blood cell samples was performed with the Qiagen DNeasy Blood Extraction Kit. Counted from cysteine to phenylalanine, this CDR3 has 13 amino acids. Just the 39-base CDR3 DNA is kept, in frame starting at base 1. Here V drops 1 base and J drops 11 bases, and the junction holds 8 bases not matched to any gene. The germline V gene provides CDR1 SGHDN and CDR2 FVKESK. The library relied on the immunoSEQ multiplex PCR assay. For the multiplex PCR, a mixture combining 60 forward primers for TCR Vbeta segments and 13 reverse primers for TCR Jbeta segments was used. A multiplex PCR assay on genomic DNA amplified the CDR3 region of rearranged TCR beta genes. The amplified TCR beta libraries were sequenced on the Illumina HiSeq System as 87-base-pair reads. In the paper's pipeline: In a later analysis, around 80 million unique TCR beta chains were counted across the 650 to 700 repertoires, and roughly 11 million of these chains were shared by at least two donors. Raw reads were error-corrected and collapsed into unique sequences by a nearest-neighbor algorithm in which closely related sequences were merged to remove PCR and sequencing errors. To assign V, D and J gene segments, CDR3 sequences were aligned to IMGT reference sequences. Each retained sequence needed at least a six-nucleotide match to both a V gene segment and a J gene segment. Rearrangements were classified as productive when the CDR3 lacked stop codons and remained in frame with V and J, and all other rearrangements were classified as non-productive. CDR3 was defined according to IMGT convention as the region running from the second conserved V-encoded cysteine to the conserved J-encoded phenylalanine. In an earlier analysis of more than 550 of the donors, sequences lacking an unambiguous match to a single V gene segment were excluded. In an earlier analysis of 587 of the donors, V segments were called functional above 56.7% productive rearrangements and were called segregating when the between-donor standard deviation exceeded 5%. A statistical classification framework was developed to diagnose cytomegalovirus status using the catalog of TCR beta chain sequences. In a later analysis, V and J genes were assigned by comparing TCR nucleotide sequences against IMGT/GENE-DB human TR gene sequences. In a later analysis, CDR3 sequences and most-parsimonious VDJ recombination scenarios were assigned using the TCRdist pipeline. A later analysis defined each TCR beta chain by its CDR3 amino acid sequence plus V-gene family, and excluded reads lacking a unique V-gene family. In a later analysis, fewer than 650 highly shared, low-generation-probability nucleotide sequences were removed to address suspected cross-contamination and a sequencing artifact. A later analysis calculated a clonal expansion index for each public chain from normalized within-repertoire ranks of inferred template counts. In a later analysis, generation probabilities were computed using a VDJ recombination model fitted to out-of-frame rearrangements, and the results were checked against IGoR. In a later analysis, TCR-TCR, TCR-HLA and TCR-CMV co-occurrence was scored with hypergeometric tests, and a repertoire-size bias correction was applied to TCR pairs. A later analysis estimated false discovery rates by permuting HLA or CMV assignments 20 times. In a later analysis, co-occurring TCRs were grouped using DBSCAN, with TCRdist sequence similarity added in when clustering inside HLA-allele-positive subsets. Repertoires with fewer than 30,000 or more than 120,000 public chains, plus five repertoires with anomalous nucleotide sharing, were excluded from co-occurrence clustering. TCRdb re-hosts the immuneACCESS table, in-frame sequences only. Its copies lack some clones; in the studies checked, an unresolved V gene accounts for under half of them, and the cause for the rest is not known. V and J calls and clone size are copied from that table; D and trimming were computed from the DNA. For this sample the table gives hundreds of thousands of clones, of which 80% to 90% were detected only once. Roughly 1% of the sample is held by the ten biggest clonotypes.

In the case of this clone: Its antigen remains undetermined. The record has no base qualities; no much larger clone is one base away.

The chain links TRBV14 with TRBJ2-7, with 7 bases aligning to TRBD2. The clonotype originates from a woman under 30 in good health and CMV-seronegative. The sample was PBMCs. The CDR3 is CASSQGTTGGKYF. The nucleotides are TGTGCCAGCAGCCAAGGGACTACCGGGGGGAAGTACTTC.